The subject of this entry is one TCR beta chain. Its cognate antigen is unknown. The data were obtained in a study of T cell responses to AZD1222 COVID-19 vaccine. Study-wide background: Pooled samples include second doses given at about 4 or 12 weeks.

V was cut by 7 bases and J by 0 bases, with 9 bases left in between. Germline values: CDR1 MDHEN, CDR2 SYDVKM. The CDR3 covers 13 residues. Data came from immunoSEQ multiplex PCR; TCRdb stores just in-frame clones and leaves some out. This table holds around 100,000 clones, around nine tenths found once. Findings and caveats of the study: Nearly half of spike-specific TCRs reportedly target variant regions that are unmutated in the B.1.351 and B.1.1.7 variants. An increase in Spike-specific TCR breadth and depth was observed after two AZD1222 doses. Every sample of the repertoires postdated the peak T cell response.

This sequence was found in an adult in good health. Sequencing was performed on peripheral blood, taken on day 0 of AZD1222 vaccination. The chain links TRBV28 to TRBJ1-1; weak D call: TRBD1 (6 bases). CDR3 protein: CASIGTMNTEAFF. In DNA form, the CDR3 reads TGTGCCAGCATTGGGACAATGAACACTGAAGCTTTCTTT.